This TCR beta chain came from a study of T cells expressing NK-cell markers (dated by TCRdb to the early 2020s). Broadly, across the study: About 8 donors provided sorted CD3+CD56+NKG2C+, CD3+CD56+NKG2C- and CD3+CD56-NKG2C+ T-cell subsets, whose TCR beta-chain repertoires were profiled. Of the eight sequenced donors, seven were found to be HCMV-seropositive and one was found to be HCMV-seronegative. The study sequenced eight donors, all healthy volunteers chosen at random: three men and five women. Libraries were sequenced as 2 x 150 bp reads on Illumina HiSeq 2000/2500, MiSeq or NextSeq. Overall results and qualifications from the work: For about 6 donors, the dominant CD3+CD56+NKG2C+ clonotypes were among the top 10 CD8+ clonotypes and accounted for roughly 1.0-7.5% of CD8+ T cells. Whether the expanded NKG2C-expressing T cell clones were specific for HCMV antigens remained unclear. Those dominant clonotypes were again the most abundant among CD3+CD56-NKG2C+ cells in several donors, at about 28.3-65%.

HCMV-specific IgG was detected in serum with a commercial ELISA kit to determine HCMV serostatus. Ficoll density gradient centrifugation was used to isolate peripheral blood mononuclear cells from blood. Spanning cysteine to phenylalanine, the CDR3 consists of 13 amino acids. DNA for this receptor is not on file. Looking up the germline V gene yields CDR1 SGDLS and CDR2 YYNGEE. Comments on this clonotype: The specificity of this receptor is unknown.

TCRdb shows the sequencer as Illumina HiSeq 2000. 5'RACE template switching, by which a universal primer site and unique molecular identifiers were added, was used to make TCR beta cDNA libraries. Synthesis of cDNA was primed from the TCR beta constant segment and was followed by two consecutive PCR amplification steps. Per the source publication's procedure: MIGEC was used to demultiplex reads and group reads by UMI, and MiTCR was used to assemble and quantify clonotypes. To remove erroneous sequences, TCR cDNA sequences were retained only when supported by two or more reads. The tcR package was used for downstream repertoire analysis, and clonotypes were matched across fractions by CDR3 nucleotide sequence plus V segment. VDJmatch was used to annotate antigen specificity against VDJdb, with one amino acid substitution allowed in CDR3. Through TCRdb reprocessing, the reads give one entry per CDR3 protein sequence; DNA is omitted. For this entry, the V and J calls and clone size follow TCRdb and not the study's own pipeline. The record for this sample contains about 460,000 distinct CDR3 sequences. The leading ten clones occupy almost 1.5% of the sample.

The sample comprised blood T cells: a sorted CD56 or NKG2C T cell subset, CD4+ or CD8+ T cells, or bulk PBMC T cells (not recorded which). The source of this sequence is a woman in her forties or fifties in good health. Donor details come from another sample of the same person, matched by shared clones. Recombination joined TRBV9 with TRBJ2-2. The CDR3 protein is CASSVVSTGELFF.